The rows below give T cell receptor beta chains drawn from one sample of a study of post-analysis software for immune sequencing data. MiXCR, run by TCRdb on the PCR reads, gives a single entry per CDR3 protein. Of roughly 400,000 distinct CDR3 sequences in the sample, approximately 39% are singletons; the top ten hold roughly 8.2%. Sequencing input: blood. These receptors originate from a girl aged 2 to 9 with multiple sclerosis. Both conserved end residues are part of each CDR3. The D gene is left open where the match is weak. Clone size appears in some rows only: once, few, many, or a class for an expanded clone.

j_call clone_size v_call d_call cdr3_nt cdr3_aa
TRBJ2-3 . TRBV7-9 TRBD2 TGTGCCAGCAGCCTAGGCGGACTGGCGGGAGGGCCTGGCACAGATACGCAGTATTTT CASSLGGLAGGPGTDTQYF
TRBJ1-2 . TRBV20-1 . TGCATCGCAGAGGGCAGAGGGAACTATGGCTACACCTTC CIAEGRGNYGYTF
TRBJ2-1 few TRBV24-1 . TGTGCCACCAGTGAGGGGGTTTCCAATGAGCAGTTCTTC CATSEGVSNEQFF
TRBJ2-1 once TRBV4-1 TRBD2 TGCGCCAGCAGCTCCCGACTAGCGGGCGAGCAGTTCTTC CASSSRLAGEQFF
TRBJ1-6 . TRBV12-3/TRBV12-4 TRBD1 TGTGCCAGCAGTTTCGGGACAGGGAGCTCCTATAATTCACCCCTCCACTTT CASSFGTGSSYNSPLHF
TRBJ2-5 . TRBV10-2 . TGCGCCAGCAGTGAGATTGGGGGATATCTGATAGGAGAGACCCAGTACTTC CASSEIGGYLIGETQYF
TRBJ1-6 . TRBV20-1 . TGCAGTGCTAGAGGCCGGCCGGGGAATTCACCCCTCCACTTT CSARGRPGNSPLHF
TRBJ1-1 . TRBV30 . TGTGCCTGGAGCGACGGACAGCCCGGGGACTTGAACACTGAAGCTTTCTTT CAWSDGQPGDLNTEAFF
TRBJ2-3 . TRBV9 TRBD2 TGTGCCAGCAGCGGATCTAGCGGCTCCACAGATACGCAGTATTTT CASSGSSGSTDTQYF
TRBJ2-7 few TRBV4-1 . TGCGCCAGCAGCCCTAACCCCGGGGGCCTCTCTTCCTACGAGCAGTACTTC CASSPNPGGLSSYEQYF
TRBJ2-5 . TRBV20-1 . TGCAGTGCTAGAAGGGGTGCGGGGCGCAAGTACTTC CSARRGAGRKYF
TRBJ2-1 . TRBV9 TRBD2 TGTGCCAGCAGCGTATCGGGACTAGCGGGGGATGAGCAGTTCTTC CASSVSGLAGDEQFF
TRBJ2-3 . TRBV29-1 TRBD2 TGCAGCGGGCAGGGGTTCGGACTAGCGGGAGATCTTAGCACAGATACGCAGTATTTT CSGQGFGLAGDLSTDTQYF
TRBJ1-1 . TRBV28 TRBD1 TGTGCCAGCAGGCCTTGGACCGGGACAGGGGATCACATGAACACTGAAGCTTTCTTT CASRPWTGTGDHMNTEAFF
TRBJ2-5 few TRBV28 TRBD2 TGTGCCAGCAGCCTCGGGACTAGCGGGACCCTCTACCAAGAGACCCAGTACTTC CASSLGTSGTLYQETQYF
TRBJ2-7 . TRBV12-3/TRBV12-4 TRBD2 TGTGCCAGCACACCCATAGGGCGGGAGAGGGAGCAGTACTTC CASTPIGREREQYF
TRBJ1-2 many TRBV7-2 . TGTGCCAGCAGCTTAGCAGGGATTGGAGGCTACACCTTC CASSLAGIGGYTF
TRBJ2-1 . TRBV9 TRBD1 TGTGCCAGCAGCGTCCTAGGACAGGGGAAGGATGAGCAGTTCTTC CASSVLGQGKDEQFF
TRBJ1-1 few TRBV12-3/TRBV12-4 . TGTGCCAGCAGTTTGCGCGGGGTCGGGAACACTGAAGCTTTCTTT CASSLRGVGNTEAFF
TRBJ2-1 few TRBV29-1 TRBD2 TGCAGCGTTGAAGATCTGAGCGGGGGAAGCTCCTACAATGAGCAGTTCTTC CSVEDLSGGSSYNEQFF
TRBJ2-1 . TRBV5-6 . TGTGCAAGCAGCTTCGGGACGTTCACCTACAATGAGCAGTTCTTC CASSFGTFTYNEQFF
TRBJ1-2 few TRBV7-2 . TGTGCCAGCAGCCTTACCACAGAGATCTATGGCTACACCTTC CASSLTTEIYGYTF
TRBJ2-1 . TRBV28 . TGTGCCAGCAGTTCTGCTTCGGGTCGCAATGAGCAGTTCTTC CASSSASGRNEQFF
TRBJ1-2 few TRBV5-6 . TGTGCCAGCAGCTTGTCTGCTCGACCTTTCTATGGCTACACCTTC CASSLSARPFYGYTF
TRBJ2-3 . TRBV20-1 . TGCAGTGCTAGAGATATGGGGGTCGGAGATACGCAGTATTTT CSARDMGVGDTQYF
TRBJ2-7 . TRBV2 TRBD2 TGTGCCAGCAGTGGTCAAGAGACTAGCGGGGGGGCCAGGGCCCACGAGCAGTACTTC CASSGQETSGGARAHEQYF
TRBJ2-7 few TRBV29-1 . TGCAGCGTTGAAGTTAGAGGTTACTACGAGCAGTACTTC CSVEVRGYYEQYF
TRBJ2-7 few TRBV20-1 . TGCAGTGCTATCCGGCAGGGTGGTGAGTACGAGCAGTACTTC CSAIRQGGEYEQYF
TRBJ2-5 few TRBV10-1 TRBD1 TGCGCCAGCAGCACCGGGACAGGGAAGCGTAAGCAGTACTTC CASSTGTGKRKQYF
TRBJ2-1 . TRBV10-3 . TGTGCCATCAGTGGCCCGGAGTACAATGAGCAGTTCTTC CAISGPEYNEQFF
TRBJ2-2 few TRBV28 . TGTGCTAGCAGTTCCCCGTCAGCCCCCGGGCACGGGGAGCTGTTTTTT CASSSPSAPGHGELFF
TRBJ2-5 . TRBV11-2 TRBD1 TGTGCCAGCAGCTTAGCCCTACAGGGGTCTAAAGAGACCCAGTACTTC CASSLALQGSKETQYF
TRBJ1-2 . TRBV11-2 TRBD1 TGTGCCAGCAGCTTAGGGACAGGCTTCTATGGCTACACCTTC CASSLGTGFYGYTF
TRBJ2-1 . TRBV5-1 . TGCGCCAGCTCTCTAGGGATTATAAACAATGAGCAGTTCTTC CASSLGIINNEQFF
TRBJ2-7 few TRBV5-1 . TGCGCCAGCAGCTTCACCGGACGAGAGGAGCAGTACTTC CASSFTGREEQYF
TRBJ1-6 few TRBV29-1 . TGCAGCGTTGCGGCAGATTACAATTCACCCCTCCACTTT CSVAADYNSPLHF
TRBJ2-7 . TRBV6-1 TRBD2 TGTGCCAGCAGTGAACCGTGGTCTAGCGGGAGGGCCAGCTACGAGCAGTACTTC CASSEPWSSGRASYEQYF
TRBJ2-4 . TRBV6-2/TRBV6-3 TRBD2 TGTGCCAGCACCCCTCATAGCGGGGTAGCCAAAAACATTCAGTACTTC CASTPHSGVAKNIQYF
TRBJ2-1 . TRBV6-6 . TGTGCCAGCAGCGTAGCACTGGCAGTAGGCAATAAGCAGTTCTTC CASSVALAVGNKQFF
TRBJ1-2 . TRBV28 . TGTGCCAGCAGTTTGGCCCCCCGGGGGCCGAACTATGGCTACACCTTC CASSLAPRGPNYGYTF
TRBJ2-1 . TRBV4-1 . TGCGCCAGCAGCCGCCGCCAAATCAGGGTCGAGGGGCCCAATGAGCAGTTCTTC CASSRRQIRVEGPNEQFF
TRBJ1-6 . TRBV15 . TGTGCCACCAGCACCCATACGAGCTCACCCCTCCACTTT CATSTHTSSPLHF
TRBJ2-7 . TRBV2 . TGTGCCAGTCGAAAGGGGCTCCCCCGTCAGTACGAGCAGTACTTC CASRKGLPRQYEQYF
TRBJ2-3 . TRBV4-1 TRBD1 TGCGCCAGCAGCCAAGAAGACAGGGGGAGGGATACGCAGTATTTT CASSQEDRGRDTQYF
TRBJ2-7 many TRBV4-2 TRBD2 TGTGCCAGCAGCCAGGGACTAGCGGGGGACCCCTACGAGCAGTACTTC CASSQGLAGDPYEQYF
TRBJ1-5 few TRBV7-9 . TGTGCCAGCAGCTTAGGTGAGGCAGGAGTTAGCAATCAGCCCCAGCATTTT CASSLGEAGVSNQPQHF
TRBJ2-7 few TRBV5-5 . TGTGCCAGCAGCTTGGGTTCCGACACCTCCTACGAGCAGTACTTC CASSLGSDTSYEQYF
TRBJ2-3 . TRBV10-3 . TGTGCCATCAGTGAGTCGGGGGGTGGGCAGTATTTT CAISESGGGQYF
TRBJ1-2 . TRBV29-1 . TGCAGCGTGACGGGACTGGGCTATAACTATGGCTACACCTTC CSVTGLGYNYGYTF
TRBJ1-2 . TRBV6-5 TRBD1 TGTGTCAGCAGGCCGGACAGGCGACTTTACTATGGCTACACCTTC CVSRPDRRLYYGYTF
TRBJ2-7 . TRBV2 . TGTGCCAGCAGTGCCGGGACAACCTACGAGCAGTACTTC CASSAGTTYEQYF
TRBJ2-1 . TRBV14 TRBD2 TGTGCCAGCAGCCAAGTACCGGGACTAGCGGGGGCTCGGCCGGATGAGCAGTTCTTC CASSQVPGLAGARPDEQFF
TRBJ2-7 . TRBV4-3 . TGCGCCTGCAGCCAAGATTTGGGAGACAACTCCTACAATGAGCAGTACTTC CACSQDLGDNSYNEQYF
TRBJ1-5 . TRBV4-1 . TGCGCCAGCAGCCAAGGGTCCCTCAGGGATTGGGATCAGCCCCAGCATTTT CASSQGSLRDWDQPQHF
TRBJ2-1 . TRBV24-1 TRBD1 TGTGCCACCTGTGCCTCGCCGGGACAGGGACCCAATGAGCAGTTCTTC CATCASPGQGPNEQFF
TRBJ1-2 few TRBV28 . TGTGCCAGCAGTTTTTTGGGGCAGGACTATGGCTACACCTTC CASSFLGQDYGYTF
TRBJ2-1 once TRBV20-1 TRBD1 TGCAGTGCTGGGACAGGGGGCGTATCGGTATACAATGAGCAGTTCTTC CSAGTGGVSVYNEQFF
TRBJ2-3 . TRBV19 . TGTGCCAGTATGCAGGGCCGCACAGATACGCAGTATTTT CASMQGRTDTQYF
TRBJ1-1 . TRBV12-3/TRBV12-4 TRBD1 TGTGCCAGCAGTCCCCGACAGGGGGCAGGAGGCACTGAAGCTTTCTTT CASSPRQGAGGTEAFF
TRBJ2-5 . TRBV4-1 TRBD2 TGCGCCAGCAGCCAAGATCCCCTAGCGGGGGGACTCTCCTACAATGAGCAGTACTTC CASSQDPLAGGLSYNEQYF